This TCR beta chain was retrieved from a study of T cell changes during pregnancy in multiple sclerosis. Profiling relied on immunoSEQ multiplex PCR, and the TCRdb table lists in-frame clones only, not all of them. Of 40,000 to 50,000 clones listed, about 90% are singletons. Between the trimmed V and J ends, which lost 6 bases and 3 bases, there was a span of 14 bases. The V gene's germline CDR1 is MNHEY and CDR2 SVGAGI. The CDR3 sequence is 14 residues long. This specimen consisted of CD8+ T cells from peripheral blood mononuclear cells, obtained after pregnancy. This TCR came from a female donor with multiple sclerosis, enrolled in a pregnancy study. V gene TRBV6-5 combines with J gene TRBJ1-2; TRBD1 might be the D (5 bases). The CDR3 spells CASSPREVDYGYTF. The CDR3 coding sequence is TGTGCCAGCAGCCCCAGGGAGGTTGACTATGGCTACACCTTC.